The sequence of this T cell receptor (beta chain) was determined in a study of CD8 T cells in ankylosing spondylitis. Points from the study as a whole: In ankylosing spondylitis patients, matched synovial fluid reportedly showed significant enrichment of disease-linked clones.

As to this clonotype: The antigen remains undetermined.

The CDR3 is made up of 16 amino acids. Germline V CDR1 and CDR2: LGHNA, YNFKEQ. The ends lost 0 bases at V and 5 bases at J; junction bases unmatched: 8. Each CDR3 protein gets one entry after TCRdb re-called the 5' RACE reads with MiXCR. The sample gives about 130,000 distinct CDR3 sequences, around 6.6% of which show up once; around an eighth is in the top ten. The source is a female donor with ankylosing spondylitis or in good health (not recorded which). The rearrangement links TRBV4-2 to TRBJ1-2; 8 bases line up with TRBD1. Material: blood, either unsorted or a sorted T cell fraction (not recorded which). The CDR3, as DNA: TGTGCCAGCAGCCAAGAAAGTGGCAGGGGGCGATATGGCTACACCTTC. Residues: CASSQESGRGRYGYTF.